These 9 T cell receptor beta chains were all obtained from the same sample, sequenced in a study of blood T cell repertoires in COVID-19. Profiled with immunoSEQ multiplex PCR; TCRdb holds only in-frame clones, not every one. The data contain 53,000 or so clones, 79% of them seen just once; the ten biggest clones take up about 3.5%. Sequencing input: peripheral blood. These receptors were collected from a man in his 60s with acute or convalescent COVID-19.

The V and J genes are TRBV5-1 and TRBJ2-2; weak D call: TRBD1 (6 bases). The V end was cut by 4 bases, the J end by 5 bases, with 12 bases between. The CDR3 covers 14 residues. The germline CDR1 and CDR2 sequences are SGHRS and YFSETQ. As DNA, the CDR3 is TGCGCCAGCAGCCGAATAACAGGGACCGGGGAGCTGTTTTTT. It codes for CASSRITGTGELFF.

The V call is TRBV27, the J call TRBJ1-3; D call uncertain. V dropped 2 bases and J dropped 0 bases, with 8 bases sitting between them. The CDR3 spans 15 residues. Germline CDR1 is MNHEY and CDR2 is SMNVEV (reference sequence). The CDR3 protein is CASSLGRPSGNTIYF. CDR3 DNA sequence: TGTGCCAGCAGTTTAGGCAGGCCCTCTGGAAACACCATATATTTT.

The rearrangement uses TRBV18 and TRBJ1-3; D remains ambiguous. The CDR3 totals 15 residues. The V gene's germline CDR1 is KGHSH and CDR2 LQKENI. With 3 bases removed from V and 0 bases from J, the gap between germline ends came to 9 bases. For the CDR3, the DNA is TGTGCCAGCTCACCCGGGGAATACTCTGGAAACACCATATATTTT. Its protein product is CASSPGEYSGNTIYF.

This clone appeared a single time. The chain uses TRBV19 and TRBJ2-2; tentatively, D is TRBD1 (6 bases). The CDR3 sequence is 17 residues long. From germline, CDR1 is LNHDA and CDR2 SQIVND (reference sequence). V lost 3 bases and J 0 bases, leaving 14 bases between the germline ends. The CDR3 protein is CASSILWDIPNTGELFF. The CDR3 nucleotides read TGTGCCAGTAGTATCCTCTGGGACATCCCGAACACCGGGGAGCTGTTTTTT. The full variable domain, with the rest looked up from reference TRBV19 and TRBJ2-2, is DGGITQSPKYLFRKEGQNVTLSCEQNLNHDAMYWYRQDPGQGLRLIYYSQIVNDFQKGDIAEGYSVSREKKESFPLTVTSAQKNPTAFYLCASSILWDIPNTGELFFGEGSRLTVL.

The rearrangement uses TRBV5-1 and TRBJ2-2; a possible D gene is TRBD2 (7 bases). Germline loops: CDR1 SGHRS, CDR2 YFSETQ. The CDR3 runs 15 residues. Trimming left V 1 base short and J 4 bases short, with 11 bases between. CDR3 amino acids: CASSLRGGGTGELFF. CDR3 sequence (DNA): TGCGCCAGCAGCTTGCGCGGGGGCGGCACCGGGGAGCTGTTTTTT.

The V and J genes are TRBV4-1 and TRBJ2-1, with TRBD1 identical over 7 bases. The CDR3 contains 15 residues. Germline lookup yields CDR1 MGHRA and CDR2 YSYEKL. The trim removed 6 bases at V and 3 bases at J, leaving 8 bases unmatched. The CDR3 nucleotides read TGCGCCAGCAGTCTCGACAGGGTGGGCTACAATGAGCAGTTCTTC. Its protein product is CASSLDRVGYNEQFF.

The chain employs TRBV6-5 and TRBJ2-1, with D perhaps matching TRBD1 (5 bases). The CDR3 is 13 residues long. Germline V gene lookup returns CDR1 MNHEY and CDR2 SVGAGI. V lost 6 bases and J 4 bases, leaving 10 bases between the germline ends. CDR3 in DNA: TGTGCCAGCAGCTCTCGACAGTACAATGAGCAGTTCTTC. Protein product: CASSSRQYNEQFF.

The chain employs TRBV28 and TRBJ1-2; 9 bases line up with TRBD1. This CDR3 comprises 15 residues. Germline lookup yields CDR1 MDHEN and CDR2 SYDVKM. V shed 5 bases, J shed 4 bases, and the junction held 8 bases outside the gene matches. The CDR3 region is CASSGTGIFLYGYTF. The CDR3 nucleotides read TGTGCCAGCAGTGGGACAGGGATTTTCCTCTATGGCTACACCTTC.

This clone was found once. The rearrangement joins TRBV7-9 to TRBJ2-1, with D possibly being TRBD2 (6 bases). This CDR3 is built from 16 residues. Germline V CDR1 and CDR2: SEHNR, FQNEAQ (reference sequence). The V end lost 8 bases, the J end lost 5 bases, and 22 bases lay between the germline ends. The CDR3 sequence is CASAGKRSGLNNEQFF. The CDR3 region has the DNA TGTGCCAGCGCCGGGAAACGGTCGGGACTTAACAATGAGCAGTTCTTC.